The text below deals with one T cell receptor (beta chain). Its antigen is not known. The record originates from a study of CD8 T cells in ankylosing spondylitis. General observations from the study: Some motif variants were previously reported in reactive arthritis synovial fluid and blood.

From the 5' RACE reads, TCRdb called clonotypes with MiXCR, one entry per CDR3 protein. The data contain 250,000 to 350,000 distinct CDR3 sequences, about 20% of them singletons. The CDR3 runs to 18 residues. The germline gives CDR1 SGHTA, CDR2 FQGTGA. V lost 5 bases and J lost 4; bases outside the gene matches: 13. The source material was blood, either unsorted or a sorted T cell fraction (not recorded which). This chain joins TRBV7-3 and TRBJ2-3, with 12 bases fitting TRBD2. The clonotype comes from a male donor with ankylosing spondylitis or in good health (not recorded which). The CDR3 protein is CASSPKALTSGRPDTQYF. CDR3 sequence (DNA): TGTGCCAGCAGCCCCAAAGCCCTCACTAGCGGGAGGCCAGATACGCAGTATTTT.